The sequence of this TCR beta chain was determined in a study of cytomegalovirus exposure and HLA in healthy donors. This PCR relied on a set of 60 Vbeta primers and 13 Jbeta primers. Produced via immunoSEQ multiplex PCR; TCRdb's table is partial and in-frame only. In all, the sample yields fewer than 40,000 clones. With V trimmed by 4 bases and J by 3 bases, 7 bases remained unmatched. CDR1 is SGHDT, CDR2 YYEEEE, per germline. This CDR3 has 14 amino acids. Sequencing used PBMCs. The chain couples TRBV5-6 to TRBJ2-7; 7 nucleotides align to TRBD1. This sequence originates from a woman aged 40 to 50 in good health and CMV-seropositive. CDR3 sequence: CASSLTGSYYEQYF. CDR3 DNA sequence: TGTGCCAGCAGCCTGACAGGGTCGTACTACGAGCAGTACTTC.